Shown below are 25 T cell receptor beta chains from a single sample sequenced in a study of post-analysis software for immune sequencing data (dated by TCRdb to the mid-2010s). Library construction relied on PCR. The listed sequencing device is Illumina HiSeq 2500. Unique molecular identifiers were incorporated into TCR beta cDNA libraries to reduce PCR and sequencing biases. TCRdb took the public reads, trimmed them with fastp at Q25, ran MiXCR for clone calling and kept in-frame beta chains. Every entry covers one CDR3 protein and lists the most common genes and DNA from its rows. The sample data list about 620,000 distinct CDR3 sequences, and around 40% of these were observed just once. The ten largest clones take up more than 1.5% of the sample. These receptors are not linked to any known antigen. Broad study findings and their caveats: Significantly higher frequencies in patients than in controls were found for roughly 5 TRBV segments, including TRBV5-6, TRBV5-1 and TRBV20-1.

The sample consisted of blood. The receptors were sampled from a girl between 10 and 17 years old with multiple sclerosis.

This chain connects TRBV29-1 to TRBJ2-1; D tentatively fits TRBD1 or TRBD2 (5 bases each). The length of the CDR3 is 15 residues. Germline V lookup: CDR1 SQVTM, CDR2 ANQGSEA. Between the trimmed V and J ends, which lost 1 base and 4 bases, there was a span of 14 bases. The CDR3 reads CSVEGGPGRYNEQFF. The CDR3 coding sequence is TGCAGCGTTGAAGGCGGTCCGGGACGATACAATGAGCAGTTCTTC.

The chain couples TRBV5-5 to TRBJ2-5; D is uncertain. Trimming removed 7 bases from V and 2 bases from J, with 6 bases in between. The CDR3 contains 11 residues. Germline assignment: CDR1 SGHKS and CDR2 YYEKEE (reference sequence). The CDR3 nucleotides read TGTGCCAGCCAACTTCAAGAGACCCAGTACTTC. It specifies CASQLQETQYF.

The rearrangement links TRBV11-1 to TRBJ2-5, with 11 positions matching TRBD2. After removal of 1 base from V and 11 bases from J, the junction contained 9 bases not matched to a gene. This CDR3 region has 15 residues. The germline V gene encodes CDR1 SGHAT and CDR2 FQDESV (reference sequence). CDR3 in amino acids: CASSLEELAGAEQYF. The CDR3 DNA reads TGTGCCAGCAGCTTAGAGGAACTAGCGGGAGCTGAGCAGTACTTC. The whole variable domain, remainder taken from reference TRBV11-1 and TRBJ2-5, is EAEVAQSPRYKITEKSQAVAFWCDPISGHATLYWYRQILGQGPELLVQFQDESVVDDSQLPKDRFSAERLKGVDSTLKIQPAELGDSAMYLCASSLEELAGAEQYFGPGTRLLVL.

The V call is TRBV7-9, the J call TRBJ2-4; D perhaps matches TRBD2 (6 bases). V lost 0 bases to trimming and J lost 0 bases, with 9 bases between them. The germline V gene has CDR1 SEHNR and CDR2 FQNEAQ (reference sequence). This CDR3 has 16 amino acids. CDR3 region: CASSLAGGVAKNIQYF. The CDR3 DNA follows: TGTGCCAGCAGCTTAGCGGGAGGAGTAGCCAAAAACATTCAGTACTTC.

This chain links TRBV5-1 with TRBJ2-7, with TRBD1 identical over 8 bases. Trimming at V came to 4 bases and at J to 0 bases, leaving 3 bases not matched to a gene. The CDR3 sequence is 14 residues long. Germline CDR1 is SGHRS and CDR2 is YFSETQ. The CDR3 reads CASSQGQASYEQYF. The CDR3 region has the DNA TGCGCCAGCAGCCAGGGACAGGCCTCCTACGAGCAGTACTTC.

This clonotype was detected only a few times. The rearrangement links TRBV27 to TRBJ2-7; possible D gene TRBD1, 6 bases. V was trimmed by 5 bases and J by 2 bases, leaving 13 bases between them. Germline lookup yields CDR1 MNHEY and CDR2 SMNVEV (reference sequence). The CDR3 has 14 residues. The CDR3 sequence: CASSPTGNPYEQYF. For the CDR3, the DNA is TGTGCCAGCAGTCCCACAGGGAACCCCTACGAGCAGTACTTC.

The J gene is TRBJ2-1, the V gene TRBV18; 14 bases are a match to TRBD2. Per the germline V gene, CDR1 is KGHSH and CDR2 is LQKENI. Trimming at V came to 4 bases and at J to 6 bases, leaving 5 bases not matched to a gene. The length of the CDR3 is 16 residues. The CDR3 bases are TGTGCCAGCTCACGGACTAGCGGGGGGTATGGCAATGAGCAGTTCTTC. It is translated as CASSRTSGGYGNEQFF.

The chain joins TRBV24-1 to TRBJ1-1, with D unclear. The ends were cut back, 1 base at V and 1 base at J, with 3 bases in the middle. There are 13 residues in the CDR3. Germline CDR1 KGHDR, CDR2 SFDVKD. The CDR3 nucleotides read TGTGCCACCAGTGATTTTGAGAACACTGAAGCTTTCTTT. This translates into CATSDFENTEAFF.

This clonotype was seen only a few times. CDR3 residues: CASSRPARGEQYF. In DNA, the CDR3 is TGTGCCAGCAGTCGACCCGCCCGGGGAGAGCAGTACTTC. The chain carries TRBV28 and TRBJ2-7; D might be TRBD2 (5 bases). Per germline, CDR1 MDHEN and CDR2 SYDVKM. Trimming removed 5 bases from V and 7 bases from J, with 15 bases in between. The CDR3 runs 13 residues.

The chain has TRBV29-1 and TRBJ1-2; D remains ambiguous. The CDR3 has 11 amino acids. CDR1 is SQVTM, CDR2 ANQGSEA, per germline. The V gene lost 3 bases and the J gene lost 6 bases, with 8 bases spanning the gap. The CDR3 nucleotides are TGCAGCGTTGACCTCCGGGATGGCTACACCTTC. Encoded protein: CSVDLRDGYTF.

V is TRBV14 and J is TRBJ1-2, with D uncertain. This CDR3 has 13 amino acids. The V gene's germline CDR1 is SGHDN and CDR2 FVKESK. V lost 2 bases, J lost 2 bases, and 6 bases lay in between. CDR3 coding DNA: TGTGCCAGCAGCCAATCTGGGAACTATGGCTACACCTTC. Translated, it gives CASSQSGNYGYTF.

This clonotype came up a few times. The V gene is TRBV7-8, the J gene TRBJ2-5, with 7 bases matching TRBD2. V shed 4 bases and J 11 bases; nucleotides not matched to a gene: 13. The CDR3 has 14 residues. From germline, CDR1 is SGHVS and CDR2 FQNEAQ. The CDR3 protein is CASSSSGPRGEQYF. The CDR3 bases are TGTGCCAGCAGCTCCAGCGGGCCCCGGGGGGAGCAGTACTTC.

V usage is TRBV20-1 and J usage is TRBJ2-7; 8 bases are shared with TRBD2. The CDR3 spans 14 residues. Germline CDR1 DFQATT, CDR2 SNEGSKA (reference sequence). With V trimmed by 3 bases and J by 3 bases, 7 bases remained unmatched. DNA for the CDR3: TGCAGTGCTAGGCTAGCGGGTGCCCTCTACGAGCAGTACTTC. This encodes CSARLAGALYEQYF.

The chain is built from TRBV10-3 and TRBJ2-5; 9 nucleotides agree with TRBD1. Near its end, the DNA agrees better with TRBJ2-7, so the J call may be wrong. Germline V gene sequence: CDR1 ENHRY, CDR2 SYGVKD. CDR3 length equals 14 residues. CDR3 residues: CAIRRGQGPHEQYF. CDR3 DNA: TGTGCCATCAGGCGGGGACAGGGTCCCCACGAGCAGTACTTC.

This clonotype was detected a few times. The V call is TRBV6-1, the J call TRBJ1-2, with D unresolved. Germline V lookup: CDR1 MNHNS, CDR2 SASEGT. The CDR3 totals 12 residues. Trimming cost V 1 base and J 5 bases, with 5 bases left between them. CDR3 nucleotides: TGTGCCAGCAGTGAAGGGAGATATGGCTACACCTTC. Protein: CASSEGRYGYTF.

The V and J genes are TRBV3-1 and TRBJ2-7, with D possibly being TRBD2 (5 bases). Per germline, CDR1 LGHDT and CDR2 YNNKEL (reference sequence). The CDR3 is 14 residues long. Trimming shortened V by 4 bases and J by 2 bases, and 12 bases separated the two germline ends. The CDR3 sequence: CASSPTGFAYEQYF. The CDR3 nucleotides are TGTGCCAGCAGCCCGACGGGGTTCGCCTACGAGCAGTACTTC.

Details on this clonotype: The junction shows a germline mismatch at one end, possibly a read error. This CDR3 is CAISEGFGDERYF. In DNA, the CDR3 is TGTGCCATCAGTGAAGGATTCGGGGACGAGCGGTACTTC. J is TRBJ2-7 and V is TRBV10-3; D may correspond to TRBD1 or TRBD2 (5 bases each). The CDR3 runs to 13 residues. Germline-derived CDR1 and CDR2 are ENHRY and SYGVKD.

The chain joins TRBV5-1 to TRBJ2-1; 8 bases are shared with TRBD1. The CDR3 sequence is 15 residues long. The V gene end was trimmed by 2 bases and the J gene end by 6 bases; junction bases not matched to a gene: 7. From germline, CDR1 is SGHRS and CDR2 YFSETQ. Here the CDR3 DNA reads TGCGCCAGCAGCTTCGTACTCGGACAGGGCAATGAGCAGTTCTTC. Its translation: CASSFVLGQGNEQFF.

V usage is TRBV6-1 and J usage is TRBJ2-1, with 8 bases aligning to TRBD1. V gave up 2 bases and J gave up 5 bases; unmatched junction bases: 8. The germline CDR1 and CDR2 sequences are MNHNS and SASEGT. This CDR3 is built from 16 residues. The CDR3 bases are TGTGCCAGCAGTGAAACCGACAGGGGATTCAACAATGAGCAGTTCTTC. This sequence encodes CASSETDRGFNNEQFF.

The chain is built from TRBV12-3 or TRBV12-4 and TRBJ1-2; D not resolved. This CDR3 comprises 13 residues. Trimming left V 5 bases short and J 0 bases short, with 7 bases between. In DNA form, the CDR3 reads TGTGCCAGCAGTACAGCTGCTAACTATGGCTACACCTTC. This encodes CASSTAANYGYTF.

The chain employs TRBV12-3 or TRBV12-4 and TRBJ2-1, with D perhaps TRBD1 or TRBD2 (6 bases each). The V gene lost 2 bases and the J gene lost 7 bases, with 12 bases spanning the gap. The CDR3 runs to 14 residues. The CDR3 DNA reads as TGTGCCAGCAGTTTAACGGTAGGGGGGAATGAGCAGTTCTTC. Amino acid sequence: CASSLTVGGNEQFF.

This clonotype was recorded at least ten times. The chain couples TRBV6-4 to TRBJ2-3; 11 nucleotides align to TRBD2. With V trimmed by 3 bases and J by 4 bases, 0 bases remained unmatched. The CDR3 runs 14 residues. Germline CDR1 is MRHNA and CDR2 is SNTAGT. The CDR3: CASSDSGGADTQYF. CDR3 in DNA: TGTGCCAGCAGTGATAGCGGGGGGGCAGATACGCAGTATTTT.

The V and J genes are TRBV5-5 and TRBJ2-7; D not resolved. Germline V gene data show CDR1 as SGHKS and CDR2 as YYEKEE (reference sequence). Trimming stripped 0 bases from V and 2 bases from J, with 6 bases between. This CDR3 spans 13 amino acids. CDR3 sequence reads: CASSLESTYEQYF. DNA for the CDR3: TGTGCCAGCAGCTTGGAAAGCACCTACGAGCAGTACTTC.

This clonotype came up a few times. The chain carries TRBV20-1 and TRBJ2-2, with TRBD1 identical over 10 bases. The CDR3 is 15 residues long. V shed 3 bases and J 1 base; nucleotides not matched to a gene: 2. CDR1 is DFQATT, CDR2 SNEGSKA, per germline (reference sequence). This chain's CDR3 is CSARGQGLNTGELFF. The CDR3 DNA sequence: TGCAGTGCTAGGGGACAGGGGCTGAACACCGGGGAGCTGTTTTTT.

The chain employs TRBV7-9 and TRBJ1-2; TRBD1 is a possible D gene (5 bases). The V gene's germline CDR1 is SEHNR and CDR2 FQNEAQ (reference sequence). The CDR3 runs to 13 residues. V was pared by 6 bases and J by 10 bases, with 18 bases between. The CDR3, as DNA: TGTGCCAGCAGTAACCAGGGCCTTTTCGACTACACCTTC. The encoded protein is CASSNQGLFDYTF.